The T cell receptor beta chain under discussion was sequenced for a study of PD-L1 blockade in urothelial cancer. Study summary: Patients began atezolizumab, 1,200 mg intravenously every 3 weeks, in about 2014. In terms of prior chemotherapy, patients had received 0 to 3 regimens. The study recovered a median of 141,255 T cells per blood sample.

Time point reported: pretreatment peripheral blood. There were between 1 and 8 samples from each patient, taken pretreatment and on-treatment. Some clones are missing from TCRdb's copy, which holds only in-frame ones; the method was immunoSEQ multiplex PCR. Among roughly 30,000 clones listed, over 70% were seen once. The CDR3 has 12 residues. The germline CDR1 and CDR2 sequences are SGHTA and FQGNSA. Trimming removed 4 bases at V and 5 bases at J, with 8 bases between. This TCR was sampled from a man aged 55 to 70 with urothelial cancer. The gene calls are TRBV7-2 and TRBJ2-5; the D is unclear. The input for sequencing was PBMCs, taken around atezolizumab (anti-PD-L1) treatment. CDR3 bases: TGTGCCAGCAGCTCCAATCGGGAGACCCAGTACTTC. Protein: CASSSNRETQYF.